This T cell receptor (beta chain) was obtained from a study of blood T cell repertoires in COVID-19. Study context: Sample material is recorded as cDNA or gDNA derived from T cells, B-cell-depleted T cells, or PBMCs.

CDR1 is SGHDN and CDR2 is FVKESK in the germline V gene. This CDR3 has 15 amino acids. The V end lost 1 base, the J end lost 2 bases, and 12 bases lay between the germline ends. Data came from immunoSEQ multiplex PCR; TCRdb stores just in-frame clones and leaves some out. This table has around 200,000 clones, approximately 88% appearing once. The TCR sequence derives from a man younger than 35 with acute COVID-19. The sequencing input was PBMCs or T cells enriched from blood (not recorded which). This chain connects TRBV14 to TRBJ2-7; a possible D gene is TRBD1 (6 bases). In DNA form, the CDR3 reads TGTGCCAGCAGCCAAGGATGGCAGGGGCCCTACGAGCAGTACTTC. As protein: CASSQGWQGPYEQYF.